One and the same sample provided the 29 T cell receptor beta chains below, sequenced in a study of blood T cell repertoires in COVID-19. Clones were sequenced by immunoSEQ multiplex PCR, and TCRdb holds only the in-frame ones, with some missing. Of around 160,000 clones listed, roughly four fifths are singletons. The sample comprised peripheral blood. These receptors were obtained from a human donor with acute or convalescent COVID-19. The donor label of this sample is uncertain.

The chain has TRBV29-1 and TRBJ2-2; 9 bases align to TRBD2. Unmatched junction bases numbered 5, after V lost 6 bases and J lost 6 bases. This CDR3 has 13 amino acids. CDR1 and CDR2 (germline): SQVTM, ANQGSEA. The CDR3 protein is CSVRPSGAGELFF. Written as DNA, the CDR3 is TGCAGCGTCAGGCCTAGCGGGGCCGGGGAGCTGTTTTTT.

The J gene is TRBJ1-2, the V gene TRBV7-9; D remains ambiguous. Germline CDR1 and CDR2: SEHNR and FQNEAQ (reference sequence). The CDR3 runs 15 residues. Deletions cut 5 bases from V and 4 bases from J, with 17 bases between. In nucleotides, the CDR3 is TGTGCCAGCAGCGTTCCCGCGGCACCCTCCTATGGCTACACCTTC. Residues: CASSVPAAPSYGYTF.

V gene TRBV7-3 combines with J gene TRBJ2-3; weak D call: TRBD2 (5 bases). Per the germline V gene, CDR1 is SGHTA and CDR2 is FQGTGA. The CDR3 is made up of 15 amino acids. Trimming took off 3 bases at V and 2 bases at J, with 12 bases between the two ends. The CDR3 DNA reads as TGTGCCAGCAGCTTGATGGGGAGTTACACAGATACGCAGTATTTT. Protein sequence: CASSLMGSYTDTQYF. The complete variable domain, with remaining parts taken from reference TRBV7-3 and TRBJ2-3, reads GAGVSQTPSNKVTEKGKYVELRCDPISGHTALYWYRQSLGQGPEFLIYFQGTGAADDSGLPNDRFFAVRPEGSVSTLKIQRTERGDSAVYLCASSLMGSYTDTQYFGPGTRLTVL.

The J gene is TRBJ1-1, the V gene TRBV7-9, with 9 bases fitting TRBD1. The V gene's germline CDR1 is SEHNR and CDR2 FQNEAQ (reference sequence). The CDR3 totals 19 residues. V trimming: 5 bases; J trimming: 0 bases; junction bases outside the gene matches: 16. The CDR3 nucleotides read TGTGCCAGCAGCACGAGATCAACAGGGGGCGCGGAGATGAACACTGAAGCTTTCTTT. It encodes CASSTRSTGGAEMNTEAFF.

For the CDR3, the DNA is TGTGCCAGCAGCTTGTTTTGGGACAGGGACCTGGGGACTGAAGCTTTCTTT. This translates into CASSLFWDRDLGTEAFF. J is TRBJ1-1 and V is TRBV5-6, with 9 bases identical to TRBD1. CDR1 SGHDT and CDR2 YYEEEE come from the germline V gene. V shed 1 base, J shed 5 bases, and the junction held 12 bases outside the gene matches. This CDR3 contains 17 residues.

This clone has a handful of counts. This specimen includes other DNA sequences encoding the same CDR3. The chain has TRBV18 and TRBJ1-5, with D possibly matching TRBD1 (5 bases). The V gene's germline CDR1 is KGHSH and CDR2 LQKENI. This CDR3 is built from 15 residues. Trimming cost V 0 bases and J 4 bases, with 10 bases left between them. The CDR3 reads CASSPPGQVNQPQHF. DNA for the CDR3: TGTGCCAGCTCACCACCGGGGCAGGTTAATCAGCCCCAGCATTTT. Full variable domain (remainder filled in from reference TRBV18 and TRBJ1-5): NAGVMQNPRHLVRRRGQEARLRCSPMKGHSHVYWYRQLPEEGLKFMVYLQKENIIDESGMPKERFSAEFPKEGPSILRIQQVVRGDSAAYFCASSPPGQVNQPQHFGDGTRLSIL.

This chain connects TRBV19 to TRBJ1-1; maybe TRBD1 (6 bases). The ends were cut back, 3 bases at V and 4 bases at J, with 15 bases in the middle. The CDR3 runs 15 residues. Germline V gene sequence: CDR1 LNHDA, CDR2 SQIVND (reference sequence). The CDR3 loop is CASSMGAGDGTEAFF. CDR3 nucleotides: TGTGCCAGTAGTATGGGGGCGGGTGATGGCACTGAAGCTTTCTTT.

The CDR3 sequence is CASSYLTASNQPQHF. DNA of the CDR3: TGTGCCAGCAGTTACTTGACAGCTAGCAATCAGCCCCAGCATTTT. The chain is built from TRBV6-2 or TRBV6-3 and TRBJ1-5, with TRBD1 as a possible D gene (5 bases). The CDR3 consists of 15 residues. Per the germline V gene, CDR1 is MNHEY and CDR2 is SVGEGT. Trimming left V 1 base short and J 0 bases short, with 7 bases between.

The chain links TRBV6-5 to TRBJ2-7, with D possibly TRBD1 on 6 matching bases. Trimming shortened V by 5 bases and J by 6 bases, and 11 bases separated the two germline ends. CDR3 length: 12 residues. CDR1 is MNHEY, CDR2 SVGAGI, per germline. CDR3 bases: TGTGCCAGCAGTAAACAGGGATTCGAGCAGTACTTC. Its protein product is CASSKQGFEQYF.

The V gene is TRBV5-6, the J gene TRBJ2-1; the D gene is possibly TRBD2 (5 bases). The V gene's germline CDR1 is SGHDT and CDR2 YYEEEE. V was shortened by 5 bases and J by 8 bases, with 17 bases between the two germline ends. The CDR3 has 14 residues. The CDR3 sequence: CASSYIGVEDEQFF. The CDR3 DNA is TGTGCCAGCAGTTATATCGGGGTAGAGGATGAGCAGTTCTTC.

V usage is TRBV4-1 and J usage is TRBJ1-3; D is uncertain. This CDR3 contains 13 residues. CDR1 and CDR2 from the germline V gene are MGHRA and YSYEKL. Trimming took 2 bases from V and 4 from J, leaving 6 bases between them. CDR3 in DNA: TGCGCCAGCAGCCAAAACACCGGAAACACCATATATTTT. Encoded protein: CASSQNTGNTIYF.

The genes are TRBV2 and TRBJ1-5; a possible D gene is TRBD1 (6 bases). Trimming stripped 3 bases from V and 1 base from J, with 10 bases between. The CDR3 loop spans 15 amino acids. Germline-derived CDR1 and CDR2 are SNHLY and FYNNEI. The CDR3 DNA follows: TGTGCCAGCAGTGACCAAACAGGGAGCAATCAGCCCCAGCATTTT. This sequence encodes CASSDQTGSNQPQHF.

The genes are TRBV6-6 and TRBJ2-4; TRBD1 matches 9 bases. V lost 5 bases, J lost 0 bases, and 14 bases stayed unmatched. The CDR3 extends over 19 amino acids. CDR1 is MNHNY and CDR2 is SVGAGI in the germline V gene (reference sequence). CDR3 coding DNA: TGTGCCAGCAGTCTCAACCCCTACGACAGGGGGTTAGCCAAAAACATTCAGTACTTC. Translating it yields CASSLNPYDRGLAKNIQYF.

The chain carries TRBV19 and TRBJ1-2; D not certain. CDR3 size: 14 residues. Per germline, CDR1 LNHDA and CDR2 SQIVND (reference sequence). With 5 bases removed from V and 2 bases from J, the gap between germline ends came to 12 bases. In nucleotides, the CDR3 is TGTGCCAGTAGTCTAGGCAGAATGAACTATGGCTACACCTTC. This sequence encodes CASSLGRMNYGYTF.

The chain is built from TRBV6-6 and TRBJ1-2; the D is unclear. Germline CDR1 and CDR2: MNHNY and SVGAGI (reference sequence). The CDR3 consists of 13 residues. The V and J ends lost 5 bases and 2 bases respectively, with 9 bases between them. The CDR3 protein is CASSRELNYGYTF. DNA for the CDR3: TGTGCCAGCAGTCGAGAGTTGAACTATGGCTACACCTTC.

This clone was seen a single time. This chain joins TRBV18 and TRBJ1-2, with 8 nucleotides matching TRBD1. V lost 5 bases and J lost 6; bases outside the gene matches: 8. This CDR3 has 14 residues. Germline loops: CDR1 KGHSH, CDR2 LQKENI. The CDR3 DNA follows: TGTGCCAGCTCAGCCGGACAGGGACTGCATGGCTACACCTTC. Its protein is CASSAGQGLHGYTF.

The chain joins TRBV11-2 to TRBJ2-5, with 7 nucleotides matching TRBD1. Looked up from germline, CDR1 is SGHAT and CDR2 is FQNNGV. J gave up 1 base and V 2 bases, and 1 base lay outside the gene matches. The CDR3 is 14 amino acids. This CDR3 reads CASSLNRGQETQYF. The CDR3 nucleotides read TGTGCCAGCAGCTTAAACAGGGGCCAAGAGACCCAGTACTTC.

The J gene is TRBJ1-2, the V gene TRBV5-6; 8 nucleotides line up with TRBD1. The length of the CDR3 is 17 residues. V dropped 1 base and J dropped 8; count of bases not matched to a gene: 16. Per germline, CDR1 SGHDT and CDR2 YYEEEE. CDR3 DNA: TGTGCCAGCAGCTTGACAGGGACAGGATGGACCCGACGGGGCTACACCTTC. Its translation: CASSLTGTGWTRRGYTF.

The J gene is TRBJ2-6, the V gene TRBV4-1; maybe TRBD1 (5 bases). CDR1 and CDR2 (germline): MGHRA, YSYEKL. V was cut by 0 bases and J by 2 bases, with 8 bases left in between. CDR3 size: 16 residues. The CDR3 DNA reads TGCGCCAGCAGCCAAGAGCGGACACCTGGGGCCAACGTCCTGACTTTC. It codes for CASSQERTPGANVLTF.

The CDR3 loop reads CASSPDRGQSEQFF. The CDR3 DNA sequence: TGCGCCAGCAGCCCCGACAGGGGGCAGAGTGAGCAGTTCTTC. J is TRBJ2-1 and V is TRBV5-1, with 10 bases fitting TRBD1. V lost 4 bases, J lost 9 bases, and 7 bases stayed unmatched. CDR3 length: 14 residues. Per the germline V gene, CDR1 is SGHRS and CDR2 is YFSETQ.

This chain links TRBV5-6 with TRBJ2-2; 10 positions agree with TRBD1. V gave up 3 bases and J gave up 6 bases; unmatched junction bases: 2. Looked up from germline, CDR1 is SGHDT and CDR2 is YYEEEE. This CDR3 contains 14 residues. For the CDR3, the DNA is TGTGCCAGCAGCTGGACAGGGGGGGCCGGGGAGCTGTTTTTT. It translates to CASSWTGGAGELFF.

The rearrangement links TRBV7-8 to TRBJ1-4; D perhaps matches TRBD1 (5 bases). This CDR3 has 16 amino acids. Germline lookup yields CDR1 SGHVS and CDR2 FQNEAQ. Trimming cost V 1 base and J 7 bases, with 16 bases left between them. The CDR3 DNA follows: TGTGCCAGCAGCTTAGGGGTAGGGGATTATTCTGAAAAACTGTTTTTT. This encodes CASSLGVGDYSEKLFF.

The chain has TRBV4-2 and TRBJ2-1; weak D call: TRBD2 (5 bases). V lost 0 bases and J 4 bases, leaving 16 bases between the germline ends. The germline gives CDR1 LGHNA, CDR2 YNFKEQ. The length of the CDR3 is 17 residues. The CDR3 DNA reads TGTGCCAGCAGCCAAGAAACGTCAGCACGGGGATACAATGAGCAGTTCTTC. It encodes CASSQETSARGYNEQFF.

The V call is TRBV5-5, the J call TRBJ2-7; tentative D call: TRBD1 (6 bases). This CDR3 contains 15 residues. The germline CDR1 and CDR2 sequences are SGHKS and YYEKEE (reference sequence). Trimming took off 0 bases at V and 2 bases at J, with 12 bases between the two ends. CDR3 DNA: TGTGCCAGCAGCTTGGTCTGGGCAGGGGCCTACGAGCAGTACTTC. This codes for CASSLVWAGAYEQYF.

V is TRBV15 and J is TRBJ1-5; a weak D match, TRBD1 (6 bases). Germline CDR1 is LNHNV and CDR2 is YYDKDF (reference sequence). Deletions cut 4 bases from V and 4 bases from J, with 11 bases between. This CDR3 has 14 amino acids. For the CDR3, the DNA is TGTGCCACCAGCACGCGGACAGAAAATCAGCCCCAGCATTTT. Protein: CATSTRTENQPQHF.

This clone has only a few counts. Different DNA sequences within this sample yield the same CDR3. The CDR3 sequence is CASSTTGDGGYTF. Here the CDR3 DNA reads TGTGCCAGTAGTACCACAGGGGACGGTGGCTACACCTTC. This sequence joins TRBV19 and TRBJ1-2; 7 nucleotides match TRBD1. This CDR3 spans 13 amino acids. Germline trimming cut 4 bases from V and 7 bases from J; bases unmatched to any gene: 6. In germline, CDR1 is LNHDA, CDR2 SQIVND (reference sequence). Full variable domain (rest looked up from reference TRBV19 and TRBJ1-2): DGGITQSPKYLFRKEGQNVTLSCEQNLNHDAMYWYRQDPGQGLRLIYYSQIVNDFQKGDIAEGYSVSREKKESFPLTVTSAQKNPTAFYLCASSTTGDGGYTFGSGTRLTVV.

This chain's CDR3 is CASSLVSGDEAFF. For the CDR3, the DNA is TGTGCCAGCAGCTTGGTATCGGGGGATGAAGCTTTCTTT. This chain links TRBV5-6 with TRBJ1-1, with a possible D match to TRBD1 (5 bases). The CDR3 extends over 13 amino acids. Germline assignment: CDR1 SGHDT and CDR2 YYEEEE. Between the trimmed V and J ends, which lost 0 bases and 7 bases, there was a span of 10 bases.

This clone was detected a few times. The J gene is TRBJ2-7, the V gene TRBV6-5, with 12 bases fitting TRBD2. The CDR3 length is 15 residues. The V segment lost 5 bases and the J segment 0 bases; nucleotides outside the gene matches: 2. CDR1 and CDR2 from the germline V gene are MNHEY and SVGAGI. DNA for the CDR3: TGTGCCAGCAGTCGACTAGCGGGGGACTCCTACGAGCAGTACTTC. It is translated as CASSRLAGDSYEQYF.

J is TRBJ1-2 and V is TRBV7-8; weak D call: TRBD1 (6 bases). V lost 5 bases and J lost 2, with 12 bases in between. Germline loops: CDR1 SGHVS, CDR2 FQNEAQ. The CDR3 covers 14 residues. This CDR3 reads CASSETGLNYGYTF. The CDR3 DNA is TGTGCCAGCAGCGAGACAGGTTTGAACTATGGCTACACCTTC. Using reference TRBV7-8 and TRBJ1-2 for the parts outside the CDR3, the full variable domain is GAGVSQSPRYKVAKRGQDVALRCDPISGHVSLFWYQQALGQGPEFLTYFQNEAQLDKSGLPSDRFFAERPEGSVSTLKIQRTQQEDSAVYLCASSETGLNYGYTFGSGTRLTVV.